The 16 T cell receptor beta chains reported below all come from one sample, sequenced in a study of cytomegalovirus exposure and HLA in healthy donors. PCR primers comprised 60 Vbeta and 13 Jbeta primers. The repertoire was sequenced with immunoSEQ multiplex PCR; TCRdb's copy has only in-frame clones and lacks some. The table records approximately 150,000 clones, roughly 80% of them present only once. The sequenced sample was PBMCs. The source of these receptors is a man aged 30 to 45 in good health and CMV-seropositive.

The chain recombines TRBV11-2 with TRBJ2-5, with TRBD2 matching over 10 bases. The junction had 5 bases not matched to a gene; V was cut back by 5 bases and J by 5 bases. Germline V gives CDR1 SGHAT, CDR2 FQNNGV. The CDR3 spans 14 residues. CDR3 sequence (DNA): TGTGCCAGCAGCCGGGGACTAGCGAGGGAGACCCAGTACTTC. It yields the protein CASSRGLARETQYF.

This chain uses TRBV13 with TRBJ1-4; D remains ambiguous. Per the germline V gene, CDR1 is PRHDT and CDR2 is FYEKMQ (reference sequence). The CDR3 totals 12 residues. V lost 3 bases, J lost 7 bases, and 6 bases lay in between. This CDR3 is CASSLSGEKLFF. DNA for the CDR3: TGTGCCAGCAGCTTGAGCGGTGAAAAACTGTTTTTT.

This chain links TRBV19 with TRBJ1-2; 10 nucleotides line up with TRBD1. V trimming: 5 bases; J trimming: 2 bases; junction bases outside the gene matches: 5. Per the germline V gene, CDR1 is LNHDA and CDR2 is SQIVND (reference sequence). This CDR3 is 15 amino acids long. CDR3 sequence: CASSPWTGGNYGYTF. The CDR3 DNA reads TGTGCCAGTAGTCCTTGGACAGGGGGAAACTATGGCTACACCTTC. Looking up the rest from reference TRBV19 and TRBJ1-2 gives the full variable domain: DGGITQSPKYLFRKEGQNVTLSCEQNLNHDAMYWYRQDPGQGLRLIYYSQIVNDFQKGDIAEGYSVSREKKESFPLTVTSAQKNPTAFYLCASSPWTGGNYGYTFGSGTRLTVV.

The chain's CDR3 is CAIARGITYEQYF. CDR3 bases: TGTGCCATTGCTCGCGGGATCACCTACGAGCAGTACTTC. The genes are TRBV10-3 and TRBJ2-7, with a weak D call TRBD2 (6 bases). Germline V gene sequence: CDR1 ENHRY, CDR2 SYGVKD. V was clipped by 9 bases and J by 2 bases, with 14 bases between them. This CDR3 contains 13 residues.

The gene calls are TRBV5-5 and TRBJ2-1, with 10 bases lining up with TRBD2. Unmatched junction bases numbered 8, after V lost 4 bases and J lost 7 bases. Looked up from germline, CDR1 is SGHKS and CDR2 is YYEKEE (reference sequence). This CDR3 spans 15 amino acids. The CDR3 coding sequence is TGTGCCAGCAGCCCTTCAGCGGGGGGGTTTAATGAGCAGTTCTTC. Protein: CASSPSAGGFNEQFF.

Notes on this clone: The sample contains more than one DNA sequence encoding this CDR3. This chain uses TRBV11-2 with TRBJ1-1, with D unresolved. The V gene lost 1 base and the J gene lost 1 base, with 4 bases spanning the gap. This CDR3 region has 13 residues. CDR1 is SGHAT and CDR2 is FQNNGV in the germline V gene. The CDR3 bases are TGTGCCAGCAGCTTAGGCGCGAACACTGAAGCTTTCTTT. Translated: CASSLGANTEAFF.

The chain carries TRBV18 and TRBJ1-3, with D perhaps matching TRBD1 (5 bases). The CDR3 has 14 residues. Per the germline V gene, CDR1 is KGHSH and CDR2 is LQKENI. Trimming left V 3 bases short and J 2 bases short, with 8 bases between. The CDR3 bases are TGTGCCAGCTCACCGTCAGGGACTGGAAACACCATATATTTT. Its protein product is CASSPSGTGNTIYF.

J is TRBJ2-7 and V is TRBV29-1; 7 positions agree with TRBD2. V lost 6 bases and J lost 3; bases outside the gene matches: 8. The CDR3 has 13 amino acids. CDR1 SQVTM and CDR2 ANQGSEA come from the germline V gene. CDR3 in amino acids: CSVNSGGSYEQYF. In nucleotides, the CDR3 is TGCAGCGTAAATTCCGGGGGGAGCTACGAGCAGTACTTC.

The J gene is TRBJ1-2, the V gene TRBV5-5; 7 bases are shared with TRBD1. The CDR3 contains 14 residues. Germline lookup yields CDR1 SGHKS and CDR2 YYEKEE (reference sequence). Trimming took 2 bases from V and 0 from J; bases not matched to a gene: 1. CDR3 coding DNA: TGTGCCAGCAGCTTCGGGACAGCTAACTATGGCTACACCTTC. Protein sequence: CASSFGTANYGYTF.

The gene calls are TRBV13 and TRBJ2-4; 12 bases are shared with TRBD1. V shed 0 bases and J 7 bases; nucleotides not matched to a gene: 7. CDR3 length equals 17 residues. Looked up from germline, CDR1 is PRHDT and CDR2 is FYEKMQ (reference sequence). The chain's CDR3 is CASSLGAGTGGANIQYF. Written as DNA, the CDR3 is TGTGCCAGCAGCTTAGGGGCCGGGACAGGGGGCGCGAACATTCAGTACTTC.

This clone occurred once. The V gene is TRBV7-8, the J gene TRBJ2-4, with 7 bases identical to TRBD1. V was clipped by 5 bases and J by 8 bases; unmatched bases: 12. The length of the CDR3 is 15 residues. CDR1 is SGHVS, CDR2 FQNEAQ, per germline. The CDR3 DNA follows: TGTGCCAGCAGCACACGGGGACAGACAGGCCACATTCAGTACTTC. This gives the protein CASSTRGQTGHIQYF. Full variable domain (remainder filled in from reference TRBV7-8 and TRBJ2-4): GAGVSQSPRYKVAKRGQDVALRCDPISGHVSLFWYQQALGQGPEFLTYFQNEAQLDKSGLPSDRFFAERPEGSVSTLKIQRTQQEDSAVYLCASSTRGQTGHIQYFGAGTRLSVL.

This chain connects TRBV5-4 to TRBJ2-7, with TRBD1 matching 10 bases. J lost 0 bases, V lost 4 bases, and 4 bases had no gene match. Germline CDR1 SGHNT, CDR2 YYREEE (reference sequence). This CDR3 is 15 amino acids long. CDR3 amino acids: CASSTTGGPSYEQYF. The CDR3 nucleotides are TGTGCCAGCAGCACGACAGGGGGCCCCTCCTACGAGCAGTACTTC.

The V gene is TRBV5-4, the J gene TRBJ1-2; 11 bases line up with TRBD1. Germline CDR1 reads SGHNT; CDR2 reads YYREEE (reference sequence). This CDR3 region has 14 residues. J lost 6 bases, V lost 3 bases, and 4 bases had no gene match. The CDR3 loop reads CASSSVDRGHGYTF. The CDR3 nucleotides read TGTGCCAGCAGCTCGGTGGACAGGGGGCATGGCTACACCTTC.

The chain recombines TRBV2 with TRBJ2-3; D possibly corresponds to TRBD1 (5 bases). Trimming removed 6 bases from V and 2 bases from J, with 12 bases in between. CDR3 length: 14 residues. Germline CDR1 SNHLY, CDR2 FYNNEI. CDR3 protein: CASSEDKYTDTQYF. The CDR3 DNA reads TGTGCCAGCAGCGAGGACAAGTACACAGATACGCAGTATTTT.

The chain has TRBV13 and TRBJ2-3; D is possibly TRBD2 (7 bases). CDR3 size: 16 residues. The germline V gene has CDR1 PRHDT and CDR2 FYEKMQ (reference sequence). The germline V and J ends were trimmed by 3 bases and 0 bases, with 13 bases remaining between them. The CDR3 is CASSLSGGGSTDTQYF. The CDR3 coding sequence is TGTGCCAGCAGCTTGTCGGGGGGCGGGAGCACAGATACGCAGTATTTT.

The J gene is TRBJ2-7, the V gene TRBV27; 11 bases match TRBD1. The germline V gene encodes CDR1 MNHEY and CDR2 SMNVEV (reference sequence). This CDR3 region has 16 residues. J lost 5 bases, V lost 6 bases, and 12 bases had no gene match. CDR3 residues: CASSLGWGQGGNEQYF. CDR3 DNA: TGTGCCAGCAGCTTAGGGTGGGGACAGGGGGGGAACGAGCAGTACTTC.